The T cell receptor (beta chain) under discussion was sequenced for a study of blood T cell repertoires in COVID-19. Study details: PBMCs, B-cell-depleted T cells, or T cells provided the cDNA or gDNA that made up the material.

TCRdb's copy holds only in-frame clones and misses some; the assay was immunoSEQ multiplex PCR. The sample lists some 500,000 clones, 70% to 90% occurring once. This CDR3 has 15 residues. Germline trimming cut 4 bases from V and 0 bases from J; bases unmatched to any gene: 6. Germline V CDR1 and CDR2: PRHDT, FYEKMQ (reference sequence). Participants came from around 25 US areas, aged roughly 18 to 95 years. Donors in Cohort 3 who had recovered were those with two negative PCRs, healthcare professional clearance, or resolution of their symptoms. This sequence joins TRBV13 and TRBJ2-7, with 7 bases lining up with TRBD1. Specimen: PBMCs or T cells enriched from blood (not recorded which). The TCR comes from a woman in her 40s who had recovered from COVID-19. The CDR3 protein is CASSSTGDHSYEQYF. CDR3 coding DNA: TGTGCCAGCAGCTCCACAGGGGACCACTCCTACGAGCAGTACTTC.